One sample yielded the 3 T cell receptor beta chains listed below, sequenced in a study of glioma-infiltrating T cells. TCR alpha and beta CDR3 regions were amplified from RNA using iRepertoire nested multiplex PCR. TCRdb reprocessed the multiplex PCR reads via MiXCR and lists one record per CDR3 protein. In the table there are approximately 130,000 distinct CDR3 sequences, under 25% of which are singletons. Sequencing was carried out using glioma tissue, nonneoplastic brain tissue, or PBMCs (not recorded which). The receptor set was obtained from a human donor with low-grade glioma or glioblastoma, undergoing nonglioma brain surgery, or in good health (not recorded which).

Regarding this clonotype: This may be a read error: a much more frequent sequence differs by one nucleotide. V and J are TRBV20-1 and TRBJ2-3; 7 bases match TRBD1. This CDR3 contains 13 residues. From germline, CDR1 is DFQATT and CDR2 SNEGSKA (reference sequence). The CDR3 reads CTLRDSSTDTQYF. CDR3 DNA sequence: TGCACCCTCCGGGACAGTAGCACAGATACGCAGTATTTT.

This clonotype was observed many times. The chain joins TRBV20-1 to TRBJ2-7; D is perhaps TRBD1 (5 bases). V lost 5 bases, J lost 3 bases, and 17 bases lay in between. CDR1 DFQATT and CDR2 SNEGSKA come from the germline V gene (reference sequence). This CDR3 is built from 14 residues. This CDR3 is CSAAPTDNFYEQYV. The DNA of the CDR3 is TGCAGTGCTGCCCCGACAGATAACTTCTACGAGCAGTACGTC.

The chain carries TRBV7-9 and TRBJ1-5; no clear D gene. The length of the CDR3 is 13 residues. Germline loops: CDR1 SEHNR, CDR2 FQNEAQ (reference sequence). With 3 bases removed from V and 6 bases from J, the gap between germline ends came to 9 bases. As DNA, the CDR3 is TGTGCCAGCAGCTTCAATGGACCTCAGCCCCAGCATTTT. This gives the protein CASSFNGPQPQHF.